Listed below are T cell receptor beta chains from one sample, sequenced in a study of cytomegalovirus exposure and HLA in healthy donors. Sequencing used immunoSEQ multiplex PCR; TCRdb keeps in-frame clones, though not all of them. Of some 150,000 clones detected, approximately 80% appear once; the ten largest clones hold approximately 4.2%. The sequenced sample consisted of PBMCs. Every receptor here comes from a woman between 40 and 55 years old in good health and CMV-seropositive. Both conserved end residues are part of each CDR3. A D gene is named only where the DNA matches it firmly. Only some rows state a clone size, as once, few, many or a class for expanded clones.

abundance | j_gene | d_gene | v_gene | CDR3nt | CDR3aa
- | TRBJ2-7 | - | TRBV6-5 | TGTGCCAGCAGCGGTAACAATATCGGGTACGAGCAGTACTTC | CASSGNNIGYEQYF
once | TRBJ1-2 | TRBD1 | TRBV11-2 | TGTGCCAGCAGCTTAGGTCAGGGGGCTGACTATGGCTACACCTTC | CASSLGQGADYGYTF
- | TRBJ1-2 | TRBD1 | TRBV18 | TGTGCCAGCTCAGAGGGACAGGGAGTATTTGGCTACACCTTC | CASSEGQGVFGYTF
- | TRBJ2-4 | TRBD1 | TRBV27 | TGTGCCAGCAGTTCCGGACAGGAAATTTTGGGAAACATTCAGTACTTC | CASSSGQEILGNIQYF
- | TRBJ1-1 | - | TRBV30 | TGTGCCTCCGTCCCTTTGAACACTGAAGCTTTCTTT | CASVPLNTEAFF
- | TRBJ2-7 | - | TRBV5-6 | TGTGCCAGCAGCTTGAGAGACGAGCAGTACTTC | CASSLRDEQYF
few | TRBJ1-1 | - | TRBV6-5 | TGTGCCAGCAGTAATGCAGGGCCCATGAACACTGAAGCTTTCTTT | CASSNAGPMNTEAFF
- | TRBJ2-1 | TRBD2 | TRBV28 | TGTGCCAGCAGTCGTAGCGGGAGTTTTTACAATGAGCAGTTCTTC | CASSRSGSFYNEQFF
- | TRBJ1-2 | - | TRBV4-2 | TGTGCCAGCAGCCAAGGCCAACAAGAACCCTCGACAGGCGGCTACACCTTC | CASSQGQQEPSTGGYTF
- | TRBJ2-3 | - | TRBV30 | TGTGCCTGGAGTCCTACAGATACGCAGTATTTT | CAWSPTDTQYF
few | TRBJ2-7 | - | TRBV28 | TGTGCCAGCAGTTTAACGAGCTCCTACGAGCAGTACTTC | CASSLTSSYEQYF
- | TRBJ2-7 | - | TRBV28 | TGTGCCAGCAGTCCCTCGGGGAGTGGGCTCTACGAGCAGTACTTC | CASSPSGSGLYEQYF
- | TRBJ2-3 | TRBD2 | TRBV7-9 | TGTGCCAGCAGCTTATTGGCGGGGGGGCCAGATACGCAGTATTTT | CASSLLAGGPDTQYF
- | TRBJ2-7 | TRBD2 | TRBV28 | TGTGCCAGCAGTCTTGGGACTAGCGGGATCAACGAGCAGTACTTC | CASSLGTSGINEQYF
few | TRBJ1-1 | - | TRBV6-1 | TGTGCCAGCAGTGAAGCACAGGGTTTTGTTGAAGCTTTCTTT | CASSEAQGFVEAFF
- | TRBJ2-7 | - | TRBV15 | TGTGCCACCAGCAGAGATAGGGGGAGCCTCCTCTCCTACGAGCAGTACTTC | CATSRDRGSLLSYEQYF
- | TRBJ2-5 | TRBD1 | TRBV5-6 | TGTGCCAGCAGCCTCAGGACAGGAATCTTAGAGACCCAGTACTTC | CASSLRTGILETQYF
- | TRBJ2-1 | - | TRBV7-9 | TGTGCCAGCAGCAACTACCCGGGGAGCTCCTACAATGAGCAGTTCTTC | CASSNYPGSSYNEQFF
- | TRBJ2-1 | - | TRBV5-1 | TGCGCCAGCAGCTCTGGGCCATACAATGAGCAGTTCTTC | CASSSGPYNEQFF
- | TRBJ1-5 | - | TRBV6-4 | TGTGCCAGCAGTGACTCCCAGATTAATCAGCCCCAGCATTTT | CASSDSQINQPQHF
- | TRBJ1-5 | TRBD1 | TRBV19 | TGTGCCAGTGGACAGGGTCGCGATCAGCCCCAGCATTTT | CASGQGRDQPQHF
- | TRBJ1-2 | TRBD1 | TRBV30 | TGTGCCTGGAGTGCCTCTAGGGACAGTGTCTATGGCTACACCTTC | CAWSASRDSVYGYTF
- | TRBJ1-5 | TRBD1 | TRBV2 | TGTGCCAGCAGGTATCAGGGGGCGAAGAGCAATCAGCCCCAGCATTTT | CASRYQGAKSNQPQHF
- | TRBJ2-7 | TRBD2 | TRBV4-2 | TGTGCCAGCAGCCCGACGGGGGGGCGCGACGAGCAGTACTTC | CASSPTGGRDEQYF
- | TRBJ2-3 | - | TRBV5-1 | TGCGCCAGCAGCTTGGTGGGGGGTCTTAGCACAGATACGCAGTATTTT | CASSLVGGLSTDTQYF
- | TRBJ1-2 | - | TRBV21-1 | TGTGCCAGCAGCAAACGTCTTGTACAGGGAGATATCCGGGCTACCCCTACTAACTATGGCTACACCTTC | CASSKRLVQGDIRATPTNYGYTF
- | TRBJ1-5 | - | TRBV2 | TGTGCCAGCAGTGAAGCGGCGAAAGGGGGAATCGGCAATCAGCCCCAGCATTTT | CASSEAAKGGIGNQPQHF
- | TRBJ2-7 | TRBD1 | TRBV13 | TGTGCCAGCAGCTGGAAGACAGGGGCAGGGGAGCAGTACTTC | CASSWKTGAGEQYF
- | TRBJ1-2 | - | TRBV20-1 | TGCAGGCCCCCAGGGTCCTATGGCTACACCTTC | CRPPGSYGYTF
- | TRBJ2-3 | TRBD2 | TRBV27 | TGTGCCAGCAGCATTACCGGGACTAGTGCAGATACGCAGTATTTT | CASSITGTSADTQYF
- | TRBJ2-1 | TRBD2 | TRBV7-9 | TGTGCCAGCAGCTTACAGCGGGGGGGCGGTGAGCAGTTCTTC | CASSLQRGGGEQFF
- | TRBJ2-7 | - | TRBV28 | TGTGCCAGCAGTTTATCCCCATCGGGTAGCTTCGGGACCTACGAGCAGTACTTC | CASSLSPSGSFGTYEQYF
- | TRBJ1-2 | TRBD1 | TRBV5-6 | TGTGCCAGCAGCTCCCCTCGGGGACAGGGGATGTATGGCTACACCTTC | CASSSPRGQGMYGYTF
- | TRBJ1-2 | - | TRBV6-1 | TGTGCCAGCAGTGAAACAGTCAGCTATGGCTACACCTTC | CASSETVSYGYTF
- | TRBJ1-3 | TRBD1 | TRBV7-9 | TGTGCCAGCAGCCGTCCGACAGGGGGCTCTGGAAACACCATATATTTT | CASSRPTGGSGNTIYF
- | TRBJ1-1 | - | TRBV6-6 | TGTGCCAGCAGAATGGCATGGCCGGGTCCTGAAGCTTTCTTT | CASRMAWPGPEAFF
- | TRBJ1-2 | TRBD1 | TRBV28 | TGTGCCAGCAGAACCGGGACAGGGGCGGGGGGCTACACCTTC | CASRTGTGAGGYTF
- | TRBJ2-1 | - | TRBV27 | TGTGCCAGCAGTTTACGCGGCGCTCCTAAGGAGCAGTTCTTC | CASSLRGAPKEQFF
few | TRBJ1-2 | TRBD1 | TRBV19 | TGTGCCAGTAGCCGGGACAGGGGCCCGGGCGGCTATGGCTACACCTTC | CASSRDRGPGGYGYTF
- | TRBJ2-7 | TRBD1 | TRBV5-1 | TGCGCCAGCAATCCGGGACAGGGGAACGACGAGCAGTACTTC | CASNPGQGNDEQYF
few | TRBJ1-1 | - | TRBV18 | TGTGCCAGCTCACCAAGGTCCGGGGAGGGCACTGAAGCTTTCTTT | CASSPRSGEGTEAFF
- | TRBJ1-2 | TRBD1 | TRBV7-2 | TGTGCCAGCAGCCCGGACAGGTCTTCGTACGGCTACACCTTC | CASSPDRSSYGYTF
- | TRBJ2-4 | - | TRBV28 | TGTGCCAGCAGCGAATACACCGGACTAGCCAAAAACATTCAGTACTTC | CASSEYTGLAKNIQYF
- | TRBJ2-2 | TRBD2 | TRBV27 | TGTGCCAGCAGTTTCAGCGGGGGGGCCGTCGGGGAGCTGTTTTTT | CASSFSGGAVGELFF
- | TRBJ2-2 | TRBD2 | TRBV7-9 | TGTGCCAGCAGCTTAAGGACTAGCGCAGATTCGAACACCGGGGAGCTGTTTTTT | CASSLRTSADSNTGELFF
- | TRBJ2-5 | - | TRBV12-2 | TGTGCAAGTCGCTTAGGCCACGGGACAGGGGGCCGGGAGACCCAGTACTTC | CASRLGHGTGGRETQYF